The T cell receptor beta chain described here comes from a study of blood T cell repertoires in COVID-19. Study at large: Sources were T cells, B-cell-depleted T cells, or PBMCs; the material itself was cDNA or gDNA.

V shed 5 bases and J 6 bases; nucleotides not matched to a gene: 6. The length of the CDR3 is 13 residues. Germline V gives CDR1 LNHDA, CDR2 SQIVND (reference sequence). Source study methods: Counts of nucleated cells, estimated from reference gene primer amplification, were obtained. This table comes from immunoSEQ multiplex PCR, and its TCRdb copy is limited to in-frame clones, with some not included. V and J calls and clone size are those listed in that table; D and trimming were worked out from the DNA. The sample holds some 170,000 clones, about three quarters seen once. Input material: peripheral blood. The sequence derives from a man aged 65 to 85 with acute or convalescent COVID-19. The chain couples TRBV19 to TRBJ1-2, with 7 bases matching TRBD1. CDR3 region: CASSPRQGNGYTF. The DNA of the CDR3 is TGTGCCAGTAGTCCCCGACAGGGAAATGGCTACACCTTC.